A single sample is the source of the 5 T cell receptor beta chains below, sequenced in a study of T cell responses to AZD1222 COVID-19 vaccine. Libraries were prepared by immunoSEQ multiplex PCR; TCRdb keeps only in-frame clonotypes and omits some of them. The data contain 150,000 to 200,000 clones, 90% of them singletons. The specimen comprised peripheral blood, sampled on day 0 of AZD1222 vaccination. These receptors were obtained from an adult in good health.

This clone appeared once. CDR3 loop: CASSYFTEAFF. As DNA, the CDR3 is TGTGCCAGCAGTTACTTCACAGAAGCTTTCTTT. V gene TRBV6-5 combines with J gene TRBJ1-1, with unresolved D. Per the germline V gene, CDR1 is MNHEY and CDR2 is SVGAGI. Trimming removed 1 base at V and 8 bases at J, with 5 bases between. CDR3 length: 11 amino acids.

The rearrangement joins TRBV28 to TRBJ2-4; D remains unclear. The CDR3 totals 16 residues. Germline CDR1 and CDR2: MDHEN and SYDVKM. Between the trimmed V and J ends, which lost 3 bases and 1 base, there was a span of 13 bases. The CDR3 is CASSFSDQHAKNIQYF. CDR3 DNA sequence: TGTGCCAGCAGTTTCTCGGACCAGCACGCCAAAAACATTCAGTACTTC. The full variable domain, in which reference TRBV28 and TRBJ2-4 provide the parts outside the CDR3, is DVKVTQSSRYLVKRTGEKVFLECVQDMDHENMFWYRQDPGLGLRLIYFSYDVKMKEKGDIPEGYSVSREKKERFSLILESASTNQTSMYLCASSFSDQHAKNIQYFGAGTRLSVL.

The V and J genes are TRBV5-1 and TRBJ1-2, with D tentatively TRBD1 (5 bases). Trimming left V 0 bases short and J 5 bases short, with 14 bases between. The germline gives CDR1 SGHRS, CDR2 YFSETQ. The CDR3 is 15 amino acids. DNA for the CDR3: TGCGCCAGCAGCTTGGGTTCCGGGACGGCTTATGGCTACACCTTC. Amino acids: CASSLGSGTAYGYTF.

As regards this clone: The junction and the germline gene differ at one end; a read error may be behind it. The chain links TRBV6-2 or TRBV6-3 to TRBJ1-5; D not certain. The CDR3 has 20 residues. Germline-derived CDR1 and CDR2 are MNHEY and SVGEGT. CDR3 region: CASSHSPPGSAIERNQPQHF. The CDR3 coding sequence is TGTGCCAGCAGTCACTCCCCGCCGGGATCAGCCATTGAGCGCAATCAGCCCCAGCATTTT.

The genes are TRBV2 and TRBJ1-5, with a tentative D call TRBD1 (6 bases). The CDR3 is made up of 14 amino acids. Germline V gene sequence: CDR1 SNHLY, CDR2 FYNNEI. V lost 8 bases, J lost 5 bases, and 16 bases lay in between. CDR3 region: CASEGRGHDQPQHF. The DNA of the CDR3 is TGTGCCAGCGAGGGCAGGGGTCACGATCAGCCCCAGCATTTT.